Below are 13 T cell receptor beta chains sequenced from a single sample in a study of T cells after yellow fever vaccination. TCRdb used MiXCR to reprocess the 5' RACE reads, holding one entry per CDR3 protein. The data contain 300,000 to 350,000 distinct CDR3 sequences, almost 4% of them singletons. This sample comprised PBMCs, obtained 5 days after the yellow fever booster vaccination. These receptor sequences come from a young man who received the YFV17D yellow fever vaccine.

The table lists this clonotype with a few counts. The rearrangement links TRBV5-1 to TRBJ1-5; D gene unclear. The CDR3 contains 13 residues. Trimming pared 4 bases from V and 6 bases from J, leaving 11 bases between. CDR1 is SGHRS and CDR2 is YFSETQ in the germline V gene. The CDR3 DNA reads as TGCGCCAGCAGCCTGATCTCGGGTCAGCCCCAGCATTTT. Translation gives CASSLISGQPQHF.

This clonotype was picked up many times. The V call is TRBV20-1, the J call TRBJ1-6, with D maybe TRBD1 (5 bases). Germline V lookup: CDR1 DFQATT, CDR2 SNEGSKA (reference sequence). The CDR3 has 14 amino acids. V was shortened by 5 bases and J by 11 bases, with 19 bases between the two germline ends. The CDR3 bases are TGCAGTGCTCCTGTCGGGGGGGAAGGGCCACCCCTCCACTTT. Its translation: CSAPVGGEGPPLHF.

At least ten counts were recorded for this clonotype. V usage is TRBV7-2 and J usage is TRBJ2-5; D is unresolved. CDR3 length equals 13 residues. Per germline, CDR1 SGHTA and CDR2 FQGNSA. V lost 3 bases, J lost 3 bases, and 8 bases lay in between. The DNA for the CDR3 is TGTGCCAGCAGCTTTCCCTCGGAAGAGACCCAGTACTTC. Translating it yields CASSFPSEETQYF.

This rearrangement joins TRBV20-1 to TRBJ1-5; D is unclear. There are 12 residues in the CDR3. Trimming took off 3 bases at V and 5 bases at J, with 8 bases between the two ends. CDR1 is DFQATT and CDR2 is SNEGSKA in the germline V gene (reference sequence). The CDR3 region has the DNA TGCAGTGCTAGTCTGGCGGATCAGCCCCAGCATTTT. This translates into CSASLADQPQHF.

This clonotype occurred many times. V usage is TRBV11-2 and J usage is TRBJ1-1, with D possibly TRBD1 on 6 matching bases. V lost 7 bases and J 5 bases, leaving 17 bases between the germline ends. The CDR3 has 14 residues. Germline CDR1 and CDR2: SGHAT and FQNNGV. DNA for the CDR3: TGTGCCAGCACCCCTTGGGGGGGGCTAACTGAAGCTTTCTTT. Protein: CASTPWGGLTEAFF.

This clonotype turned up a few times. The V gene is TRBV5-4, the J gene TRBJ2-7; D unclear. Deletions cut 0 bases from V and 2 bases from J, with 9 bases between. Germline V lookup: CDR1 SGHNT, CDR2 YYREEE (reference sequence). This CDR3 has 14 amino acids. The CDR3 is CASSLALIPYEQYF. The CDR3 DNA reads TGTGCCAGCAGCTTGGCCCTAATCCCCTACGAGCAGTACTTC.

The genes are TRBV5-1 and TRBJ2-2; perhaps TRBD2 as D (6 bases). The germline V gene has CDR1 SGHRS and CDR2 YFSETQ. V gave up 4 bases and J gave up 6 bases, with 22 bases separating them. The CDR3 has 17 residues. CDR3 residues: CASSLQSGTPVPGELFF. In DNA form, the CDR3 reads TGCGCCAGCAGCCTCCAGTCCGGGACTCCCGTCCCCGGGGAGCTGTTTTTT. Full variable domain (missing parts from reference TRBV5-1 and TRBJ2-2): KAGVTQTPRYLIKTRGQQVTLSCSPISGHRSVSWYQQTPGQGLQFLFEYFSETQRNKGNFPGRFSGRQFSNSRSEMNVSTLELGDSALYLCASSLQSGTPVPGELFFGEGSRLTVL.

This chain connects TRBV6-6 to TRBJ2-1; D gene uncertain. In germline, CDR1 is MNHNY, CDR2 SVGAGI (reference sequence). The CDR3 spans 14 residues. V was cut by 6 bases and J by 0 bases, with 9 bases left in between. In DNA, the CDR3 is TGTGCCAGCAGCCTCCCGGGCTCCTACAATGAGCAGTTCTTC. Translating it yields CASSLPGSYNEQFF.

This clonotype showed up just a few times. This chain uses TRBV4-1 with TRBJ2-3; D not resolved. Germline CDR1 reads MGHRA; CDR2 reads YSYEKL. Deletions cut 0 bases from V and 0 bases from J, with 13 bases between. The CDR3 contains 17 residues. CDR3 DNA sequence: TGCGCCAGCAGCCAAGAGGGGATACGACTTAGCACAGATACGCAGTATTTT. This translates into CASSQEGIRLSTDTQYF.

The chain uses TRBV5-5 and TRBJ2-5; the match to TRBD2 covers 11 bases. There are 15 residues in the CDR3. J was trimmed by 2 bases and V by 2 bases; bases with no gene match: 2. Germline V gene lookup returns CDR1 SGHKS and CDR2 YYEKEE (reference sequence). The CDR3 region is CASSFSGGAQETQYF. The CDR3 bases are TGTGCCAGCAGCTTTAGCGGGGGGGCACAAGAGACCCAGTACTTC.

This clonotype was observed at least ten times. The rearrangement joins TRBV15 to TRBJ2-3; D uncertain. Germline loops: CDR1 LNHNV, CDR2 YYDKDF (reference sequence). The V end was cut by 1 base, the J end by 0 bases, with 11 bases between. The CDR3 length is 16 residues. In DNA form, the CDR3 reads TGTGCCACCAGCAGAGGTTCTAGGGCTAGCACAGATACGCAGTATTTT. This codes for CATSRGSRASTDTQYF.

The genes are TRBV7-2 and TRBJ1-5; D uncertain. V lost 1 base and J lost 6, with 10 bases in between. The CDR3 spans 14 residues. The germline V gene encodes CDR1 SGHTA and CDR2 FQGNSA. The CDR3 bases are TGTGCCAGCAGCTTAGACTCGGATTTTCAGCCCCAGCATTTT. As protein: CASSLDSDFQPQHF.

The chain couples TRBV12-3 or TRBV12-4 to TRBJ1-3, with D possibly TRBD1 on 5 matching bases. V lost 4 bases, J lost 0 bases, and 10 bases lay in between. This CDR3 contains 15 residues. As DNA, the CDR3 is TGTGCCAGCAGTTCAGCAGGGCACTCTGGAAACACCATATATTTT. Residues: CASSSAGHSGNTIYF.